This record covers a single TCR beta chain. As yet, its antigen is unknown. The data derive from a study of cytomegalovirus exposure and HLA in healthy donors. The study's findings and limits: Trimming of TCR beta V- and J-genes showed a link, identified in a later analysis, to a missense DCLRE1C variant. Despite most TCR sequences being rare, some public TCRs occurred in many donors. Later on, an analysis showed TCR association rates differing by HLA locus, with DRB1 the most and HLA-C the fewest.

The CDR3 totals 15 residues. Germline trimming cut 2 bases from V and 4 bases from J; bases unmatched to any gene: 7. Germline CDR1 is SEHNR and CDR2 is FQNEAQ (reference sequence). 60 Vbeta and 13 Jbeta primers were used in PCR. Method: immunoSEQ multiplex PCR; TCRdb's copy keeps in-frame clones and lacks some. In the table there are tens of thousands of clones, around 78% of which are singletons. This TCR came from a man aged 30-40 years in good health and CMV-seronegative. The chain is built from TRBV7-9 and TRBJ1-1, with TRBD1 matching 7 bases. The material sequenced was PBMCs. Here the CDR3 DNA reads TGTGCCAGCAGCTTACCTCGACAGGGAGGCACTGAAGCTTTCTTT. Its protein is CASSLPRQGGTEAFF.